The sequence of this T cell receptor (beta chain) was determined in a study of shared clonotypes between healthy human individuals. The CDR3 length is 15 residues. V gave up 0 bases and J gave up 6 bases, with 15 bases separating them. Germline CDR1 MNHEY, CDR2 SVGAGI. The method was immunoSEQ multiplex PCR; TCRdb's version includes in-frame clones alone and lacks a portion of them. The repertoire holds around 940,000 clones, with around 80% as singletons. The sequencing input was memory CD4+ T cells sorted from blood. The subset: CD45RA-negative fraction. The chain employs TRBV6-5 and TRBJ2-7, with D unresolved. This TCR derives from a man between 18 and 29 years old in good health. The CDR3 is CASSYSIYESGEQYF. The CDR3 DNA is TGTGCCAGCAGTTACTCGATTTACGAATCGGGCGAGCAGTACTTC.